The rows below give T cell receptor beta chains drawn from one sample of a study of blood T cell repertoires in COVID-19. The data were produced by immunoSEQ multiplex PCR, yet TCRdb's version contains in-frame clones alone and is incomplete. The table has approximately 280,000 clones, roughly 86% seen once. The sequenced sample consisted of PBMCs or T cells enriched from blood (not recorded which). The receptor set was obtained from a woman aged 18-29 years who had recovered from COVID-19. Both conserved end residues are part of each CDR3. D genes are given only for firm matches.

length,V,D,J,CDR3
16,TRBV6-2/TRBV6-3,-,TRBJ2-1,CASSPTTRVPYNEQFF
17,TRBV4-3,TRBD1,TRBJ1-4,CASSQNPAGTENEKLFF
14,TRBV5-1,-,TRBJ2-1,CASSFTSSYNEQFF
17,TRBV5-1,TRBD1,TRBJ2-3,CASSSRRGRGRSDTQYF
17,TRBV28,TRBD2,TRBJ2-1,CAGGLAGPWAAYNEQFF
13,TRBV12-3/TRBV12-4,-,TRBJ1-1,CASSLVSNPEAFF
16,TRBV7-2,TRBD2,TRBJ2-1,CASSLVPSGGANEQFF
14,TRBV7-9,-,TRBJ1-5,CASSLAGGNQPQHF
14,TRBV2,TRBD2,TRBJ2-2,CASTGLANTGELFF
16,TRBV4-2,-,TRBJ2-5,CASSQDQASGQETQYF
15,TRBV4-1,-,TRBJ1-2,CASSQEVAGAPGYTF
15,TRBV29-1,TRBD2,TRBJ2-5,CSVKRRLAKQETQYF
14,TRBV10-2,-,TRBJ1-6,CASSESDSNSPLHF
13,TRBV29-1,-,TRBJ2-7,CSVESGHRYEQYF
15,TRBV28,TRBD2,TRBJ2-1,CASSPHAGGNNEQFF
17,TRBV11-2,-,TRBJ1-6,CASSLGRGITYNSPLHF
18,TRBV11-3,-,TRBJ1-1,CASSLPMGRGTANTEAFF
14,TRBV24-1,TRBD2,TRBJ2-1,CATSLSGGPLEQFF
14,TRBV27,TRBD1,TRBJ1-1,CASSQTGARTEAFF
17,TRBV5-4,TRBD2,TRBJ2-1,CASSFGGAAINYNEQFF
19,TRBV7-9,TRBD2,TRBJ2-5,CASSFPGTVLAGGEETQYF
16,TRBV7-9,TRBD1,TRBJ2-5,CASSKNPGQGLETQYF
14,TRBV6-6,TRBD1,TRBJ2-5,CASSRTGVRETQYF
13,TRBV7-2,-,TRBJ1-1,CASSLRWDFEAFF
15,TRBV30,-,TRBJ2-2,CAWSDVPGATGELFF
12,TRBV7-9,-,TRBJ1-1,CASSLPHGEAFF
14,TRBV10-3,-,TRBJ2-7,CAIRTDKSSYEQYF
19,TRBV6-1,-,TRBJ1-5,CASSAGGGALRYSNQPQHF
15,TRBV4-1,TRBD1,TRBJ1-2,CASTRVGVQGGGYTF
15,TRBV3-1/TRBV3-2,-,TRBJ2-7,CASSRAPGTFYEQYF
17,TRBV4-1,-,TRBJ1-1,CASSRNLLIVRDTEAFF
20,TRBV28,TRBD2,TRBJ2-2,CASSFYRLAGADRLTGELFF
16,TRBV2,TRBD1,TRBJ1-2,CASSEWGRGGDYGYTF
15,TRBV6-5,TRBD2,TRBJ2-5,CASSYGGGPEETQYF
15,TRBV18,TRBD2,TRBJ2-1,CASSPRGGRYNEQFF
14,TRBV7-9,-,TRBJ1-2,CASSPGGGPNGYTF
18,TRBV7-6,TRBD2,TRBJ2-3,CASSLNYQTSGGTDTQYF
16,TRBV7-9,TRBD2,TRBJ2-1,CASSRWVLAGEGEQFF
13,TRBV25-1,-,TRBJ1-1,CASRFDSATEAFF
19,TRBV7-9,TRBD2,TRBJ2-3,CASSLNLAGGLGATDTQYF
16,TRBV5-5,TRBD1,TRBJ1-5,CASSPIDRDPNQPQHF
14,TRBV25-1,-,TRBJ1-1,CASSEYGPNTEAFF
16,TRBV28,-,TRBJ1-6,CASSLWGRGDNSPLHF
15,TRBV9,TRBD2,TRBJ2-1,CASSPTSGRAEGQFF
13,TRBV5-8,-,TRBJ1-2,CASSPAGDYGYTF
14,TRBV28,-,TRBJ1-2,CASSFGQGLYGYTF